This TCR beta chain came from a study of blood T cells in healthy people across ages. Alongside a J-beta primer mix, a sample-barcoded 5' primer served in a second PCR lasting about 6 to 12 cycles. One entry per CDR3 protein results from TCRdb running MiXCR on the 5' RACE reads. The sample contains around 670,000 distinct CDR3 sequences, 25% to 30% of which appear only once. This CDR3 has 17 amino acids. V lost 4 bases, J lost 0 bases, and 16 bases lay in between. Germline V gene lookup returns CDR1 MNHEY and CDR2 SVGEGT. This sequence joins TRBV6-2 or TRBV6-3 and TRBJ1-5, with D maybe TRBD1 (6 bases). The source of this sequence is a woman of 80 years or more in good health. The sequencing sample was made of blood. This CDR3 reads CASSFLRTASSNQPQHF. The CDR3 DNA is TGTGCCAGCAGTTTTCTGCGGACAGCTTCTAGCAATCAGCCCCAGCATTTT.